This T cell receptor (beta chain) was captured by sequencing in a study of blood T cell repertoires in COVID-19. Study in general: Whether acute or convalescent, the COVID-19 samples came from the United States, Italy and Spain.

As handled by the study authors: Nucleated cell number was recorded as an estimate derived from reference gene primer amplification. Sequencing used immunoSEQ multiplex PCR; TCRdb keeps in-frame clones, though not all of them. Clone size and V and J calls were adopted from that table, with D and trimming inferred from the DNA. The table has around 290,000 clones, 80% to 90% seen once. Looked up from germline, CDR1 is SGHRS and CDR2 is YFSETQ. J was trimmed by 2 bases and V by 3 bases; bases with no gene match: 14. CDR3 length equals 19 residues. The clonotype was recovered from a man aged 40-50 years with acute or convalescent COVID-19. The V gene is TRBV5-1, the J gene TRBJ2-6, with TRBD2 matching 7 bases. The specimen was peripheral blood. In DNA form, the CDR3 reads TGCGCCAGCAGCTCCCTCGGACGGGGGGAGTCCCCTGGGGCCAACGTCCTGACTTTC. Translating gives CASSSLGRGESPGANVLTF.